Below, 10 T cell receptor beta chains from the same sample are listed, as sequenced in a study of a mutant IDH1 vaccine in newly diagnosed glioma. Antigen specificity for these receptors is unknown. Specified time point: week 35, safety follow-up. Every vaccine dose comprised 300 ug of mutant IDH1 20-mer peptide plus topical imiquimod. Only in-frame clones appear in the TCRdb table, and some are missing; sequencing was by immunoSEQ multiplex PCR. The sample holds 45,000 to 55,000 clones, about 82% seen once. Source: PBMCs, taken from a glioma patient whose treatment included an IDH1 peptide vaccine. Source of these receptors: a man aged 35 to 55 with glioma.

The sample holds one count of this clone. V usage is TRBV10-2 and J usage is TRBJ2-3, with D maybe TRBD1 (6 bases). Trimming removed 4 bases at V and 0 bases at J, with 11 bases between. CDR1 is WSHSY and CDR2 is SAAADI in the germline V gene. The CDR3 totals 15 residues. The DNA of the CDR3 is TGCGCCAGCAGTGCACAGGGAGCTAGCACAGATACGCAGTATTTT. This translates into CASSAQGASTDTQYF.

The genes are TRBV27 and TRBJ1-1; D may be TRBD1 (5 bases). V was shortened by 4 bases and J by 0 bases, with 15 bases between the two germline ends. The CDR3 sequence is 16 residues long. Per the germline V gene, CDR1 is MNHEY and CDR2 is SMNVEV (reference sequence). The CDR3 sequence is CASSSDSGTVNTEAFF. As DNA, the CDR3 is TGTGCCAGCAGTTCCGATTCCGGGACGGTGAACACTGAAGCTTTCTTT.

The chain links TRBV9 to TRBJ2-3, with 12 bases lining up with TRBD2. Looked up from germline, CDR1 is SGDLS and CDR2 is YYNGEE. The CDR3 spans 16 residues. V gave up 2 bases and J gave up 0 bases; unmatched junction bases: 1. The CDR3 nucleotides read TGTGCCAGCAGCGTGGGGACTAGCGGGAGCACAGATACGCAGTATTTT. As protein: CASSVGTSGSTDTQYF.

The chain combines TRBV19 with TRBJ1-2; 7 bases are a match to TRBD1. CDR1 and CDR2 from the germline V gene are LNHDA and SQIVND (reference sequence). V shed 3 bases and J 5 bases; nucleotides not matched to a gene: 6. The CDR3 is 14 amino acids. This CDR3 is CASSILAGGYGYTF. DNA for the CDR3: TGTGCCAGTAGTATTCTGGCAGGGGGTTATGGCTACACCTTC.

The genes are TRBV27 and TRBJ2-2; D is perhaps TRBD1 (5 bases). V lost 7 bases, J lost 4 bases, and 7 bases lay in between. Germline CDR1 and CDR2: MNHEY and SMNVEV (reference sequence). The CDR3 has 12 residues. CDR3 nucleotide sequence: TGTGCCAGCATGGACACCACCGGGGAGCTGTTTTTT. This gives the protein CASMDTTGELFF.

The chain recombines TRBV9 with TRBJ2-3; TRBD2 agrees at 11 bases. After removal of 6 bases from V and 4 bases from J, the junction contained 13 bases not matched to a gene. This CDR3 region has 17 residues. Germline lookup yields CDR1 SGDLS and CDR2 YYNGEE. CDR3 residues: CASTLGLAESPADTQYF. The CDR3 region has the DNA TGTGCCAGCACCTTGGGACTAGCGGAATCCCCGGCAGATACGCAGTATTTT.

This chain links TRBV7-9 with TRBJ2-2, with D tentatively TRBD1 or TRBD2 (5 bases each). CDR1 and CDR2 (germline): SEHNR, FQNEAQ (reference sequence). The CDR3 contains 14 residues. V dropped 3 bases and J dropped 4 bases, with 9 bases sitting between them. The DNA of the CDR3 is TGTGCCAGCAGCTTGGTGGGGACCACCGGGGAGCTGTTTTTT. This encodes CASSLVGTTGELFF.

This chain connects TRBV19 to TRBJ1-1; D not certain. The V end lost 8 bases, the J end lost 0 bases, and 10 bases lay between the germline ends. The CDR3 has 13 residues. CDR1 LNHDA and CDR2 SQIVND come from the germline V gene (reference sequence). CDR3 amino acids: CASESHMNTEAFF. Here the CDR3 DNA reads TGTGCCAGTGAGAGCCATATGAACACTGAAGCTTTCTTT.

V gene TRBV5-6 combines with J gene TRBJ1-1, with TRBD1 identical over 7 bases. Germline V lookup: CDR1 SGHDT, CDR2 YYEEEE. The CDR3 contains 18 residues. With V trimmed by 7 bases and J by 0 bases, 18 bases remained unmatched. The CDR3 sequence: CASSSLGGQDLMNTEAFF. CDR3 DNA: TGTGCCAGCTCCAGCCTAGGAGGACAGGATCTCATGAACACTGAAGCTTTCTTT.

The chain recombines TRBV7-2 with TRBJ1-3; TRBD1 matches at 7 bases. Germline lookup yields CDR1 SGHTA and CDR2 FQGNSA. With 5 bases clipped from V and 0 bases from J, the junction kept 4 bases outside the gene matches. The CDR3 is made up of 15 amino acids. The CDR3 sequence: CASSTYRGSGNTIYF. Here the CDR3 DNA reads TGTGCCAGCAGCACCTACAGGGGCTCTGGAAACACCATATATTTT.